This TCR beta chain was retrieved from a study of blood T cell repertoires in COVID-19 (dated by TCRdb to between 2020 and 2021). Concerning the study at large: Collaborator samples came from the United States, Italy and Spain and covered acute and convalescent phases of COVID-19. Samples came from the ongoing ImmuneRACE study (first 160 participants) plus 1,254 subjects from 6 global collaborators. The sample metadata nearly always contained a de-identified subject ID, COVID-19 status, age in years and sex. The material from the prospective study consisted of cDNA or gDNA derived from T cells, B-cell-depleted T cells, or PBMCs. The dataset comprised deeply sampled blood TCRbeta repertoires from subjects exposed to, actively infected with, or recovered from COVID-19. A freely available public database, intended as a resource for researchers studying the immune response to SARS-CoV-2, is where the repertoires were released. Where HLA class I and class II types were available, the types were taken from metadata supplied by the sample provider, not from assay-based typing.

CDR1 and CDR2 are read off the germline V gene as MGHRA and YSYEKL. V and J are truncated by 8 bases and 5 bases respectively, leaving an intervening sequence of 19 bases. The CDR3, from cysteine to phenylalanine, totals 15 residues. Only the CDR3 region is kept as DNA, spanning 45 bases read in frame from base 1. The immunoSEQ Assay, a bias-controlled multiplex PCR, was used to amplify TCRbeta CDR3 regions from genomic DNA. Per the source publication's procedure: The number of nucleated cells in each sample was estimated from the amplification of reference gene primers within the assay. Sequence reads were collapsed and filtered to measure the absolute abundance of every unique TCRbeta CDR3 rearrangement. For each sample, productive Simpson clonality was calculated by taking the square root of Simpson's diversity index across productive rearrangements. TCRdb took this table from immuneACCESS and kept in-frame rearrangements with V and J called. Such tables lack part of the clones; where checked against another copy, unresolved V genes explain under half of the gap, and the rest is unexplained. V, J and clone size reflect that table, while D and trimming were determined from the DNA. Recorded for this sample are 70,000 to 95,000 clones; under 90% of them occurred a single time. The ten largest make up about 12% of the sample.

What the authors observed across the whole study: How much clinical and demographic metadata was included differed by source and by participant, and the metadata was provided uncurated.

To note about this clone: No cognate antigen has been identified for it. No per-base quality is available; no much larger clone lies one base away.

Collaborating institutions collected whole blood in K2EDTA tubes following their own protocols. Collaborator samples were shipped for TCRbeta analysis as frozen whole blood, isolated PBMCs, or DNA extracted from either sample type. The V gene is TRBV4-1 and the J gene is TRBJ2-1, with TRBD2 as a weak D call on 8 bases. The clonotype originates from a woman in her thirties or forties with active or convalescent COVID-19. Material: peripheral blood. The CDR3 region has the sequence CASARGGGTDNEQFF. The DNA sequence is given as TGCGCCAGCGCTCGGGGGGGCGGGACAGACAATGAGCAGTTCTTC.